The 21 T cell receptor beta chains listed next were all sequenced from one sample in a study of blood T cells in healthy people across ages. A J-beta primer mix and a sample-barcoded 5' primer were used in a second PCR of about 6 to 12 cycles. One entry per CDR3 protein results from TCRdb running MiXCR on the 5' RACE reads. The sample includes some 780,000 distinct CDR3 sequences, about 56% of them seen just once. What was sequenced was blood. The receptors derive from a man aged 35-49 years in good health.

In this sample, this clonotype turned up a few times. The chain carries TRBV6-5 and TRBJ1-5; D is uncertain. The V gene lost 6 bases and the J gene lost 6 bases, with 15 bases spanning the gap. Germline CDR1 and CDR2: MNHEY and SVGAGI. The CDR3 has 14 residues. Written as DNA, the CDR3 is TGTGCCAGCAGCCCCACGACGGGTGCTCAGCCCCAGCATTTT. Translation gives CASSPTTGAQPQHF.

The CDR3 region has the DNA TGTGCCAGCAGCTTAGGGGTGGACCAGGCGCCTCTAGCCAAAAACATTCAGTACTTC. This encodes CASSLGVDQAPLAKNIQYF. The chain recombines TRBV7-9 with TRBJ2-4; D ambiguous. CDR3 length: 19 residues. V lost 1 base and J 0 bases, leaving 19 bases between the germline ends. CDR1 is SEHNR and CDR2 is FQNEAQ in the germline V gene (reference sequence).

V and J are TRBV24-1 and TRBJ2-1, with D tentatively TRBD1 or TRBD2 (5 bases each). Germline values: CDR1 KGHDR, CDR2 SFDVKD. Trimming removed 3 bases at V and 2 bases at J, with 13 bases between. The CDR3 extends over 16 amino acids. The DNA for the CDR3 is TGTGCCACCAGTGATCGGGGACCAACCGCCTACAATGAGCAGTTCTTC. Translating gives CATSDRGPTAYNEQFF.

The V and J genes are TRBV3-1 and TRBJ1-2, with 7 bases identical to TRBD1. There are 15 residues in the CDR3. The germline V gene encodes CDR1 LGHDT and CDR2 YNNKEL (reference sequence). With 1 base clipped from V and 3 bases from J, the junction kept 5 bases outside the gene matches. The CDR3 DNA is TGTGCCAGCAGCCAAGCCCCCACAGGGGACTATGGCTACACCTTC. Translation: CASSQAPTGDYGYTF.

V gene TRBV20-1 combines with J gene TRBJ2-1; possible D gene TRBD2, 5 bases. The CDR3 length is 16 residues. V shed 0 bases and J shed 5 bases, with 17 bases lying between them. Germline V gene lookup returns CDR1 DFQATT and CDR2 SNEGSKA (reference sequence). The CDR3 protein is CSARDSRLASNNEQFF. The CDR3 DNA sequence: TGCAGTGCTAGAGATTCCAGGCTAGCCTCTAACAATGAGCAGTTCTTC.

This clonotype was picked up a small number of times. The junction and the germline gene differ at one end; a read error may be behind it. This chain links TRBV6-1 with TRBJ2-3, with D possibly being TRBD2 (5 bases). CDR3 length: 15 amino acids. Looked up from germline, CDR1 is MNHNS and CDR2 is SASEGT. CDR3 nucleotides: TGTGCCGGCAGCCCAATGGGCGGGTACACAGATACGCAGTATTTT. It codes for CAGSPMGGYTDTQYF.

This chain connects TRBV5-1 to TRBJ1-2; D perhaps matches TRBD1 (6 bases). In germline, CDR1 is SGHRS, CDR2 YFSETQ. The CDR3 length is 16 residues. Trimming removed 0 bases from V and 6 bases from J, with 18 bases in between. The DNA for the CDR3 is TGCGCCAGCAGCTTGGCGATAGATCCAGGGGTCGATGGCTACACCTTC. Translation: CASSLAIDPGVDGYTF. Drawing the rest from reference TRBV5-1 and TRBJ1-2, the complete variable domain is KAGVTQTPRYLIKTRGQQVTLSCSPISGHRSVSWYQQTPGQGLQFLFEYFSETQRNKGNFPGRFSGRQFSNSRSEMNVSTLELGDSALYLCASSLAIDPGVDGYTFGSGTRLTVV.

In this sample, this clonotype turned up once. The junction differs from germline at one of its ends, possibly a read error. V usage is TRBV5-1 and J usage is TRBJ2-6; the D gene is possibly TRBD1 (5 bases). Germline CDR1 SGHRS, CDR2 YFSETQ. This CDR3 contains 12 residues. The CDR3 loop reads CASSSGANVLAF. In DNA form, the CDR3 reads TGCGCCAGCAGCTCTGGGGCCAACGTCCTGGCTTTC. Complete variable domain (other parts from reference TRBV5-1 and TRBJ2-6): KAGVTQTPRYLIKTRGQQVTLSCSPISGHRSVSWYQQTPGQGLQFLFEYFSETQRNKGNFPGRFSGRQFSNSRSEMNVSTLELGDSALYLCASSSGANVLAFGAGSRLTVL.

There are many counts of this clonotype. CDR3 loop: CSVPGTGGEKLFF. The CDR3 DNA sequence: TGCAGTGTTCCCGGGACAGGGGGAGAAAAACTGTTTTTT. This chain uses TRBV20-1 with TRBJ1-4, with 11 bases lining up with TRBD1. Germline V CDR1 and CDR2: DFQATT, SNEGSKA (reference sequence). Trimming at V came to 7 bases and at J to 8 bases, leaving 6 bases not matched to a gene. The CDR3 has 13 amino acids.

Note on this clonotype: The CDR3 ends on some other residue instead of the conserved phenylalanine or tryptophan, so this is likely a read error. The genes are TRBV28 and TRBJ2-4; 7 bases align to TRBD1. CDR1 is MDHEN, CDR2 SYDVKM, per germline. V dropped 4 bases and J dropped 13; count of bases not matched to a gene: 10. This CDR3 has 13 residues. As DNA, the CDR3 is TGTGCCAGCAGTTCCCGGGACAGATGGGAGCAGTACTTA. Protein product: CASSSRDRWEQYL.

The chain couples TRBV4-2 to TRBJ1-5; 9 nucleotides agree with TRBD1. CDR3 length equals 17 residues. Germline V gene sequence: CDR1 LGHNA, CDR2 YNFKEQ. Trimming at V came to 2 bases and at J to 1 base, leaving 6 bases not matched to a gene. This chain's CDR3 is CASSQRTGEGSNQPQHF. Written as DNA, the CDR3 is TGTGCCAGCAGCCAACGGACAGGGGAGGGGAGCAATCAGCCCCAGCATTTT.

V gene TRBV3-1 combines with J gene TRBJ2-5, with D possibly being TRBD2 (7 bases). Germline CDR1 LGHDT, CDR2 YNNKEL (reference sequence). The CDR3 totals 17 residues. V shed 1 base and J shed 1 base, with 16 bases lying between them. The CDR3 DNA reads TGTGCCAGCAGCCAAGGTCGGGCGGGGGCGAGCCAAGAGACCCAGTACTTC. It codes for CASSQGRAGASQETQYF.

J is TRBJ2-1 and V is TRBV5-5; D might be TRBD1 (5 bases). The CDR3 spans 12 residues. Per germline, CDR1 SGHKS and CDR2 YYEKEE (reference sequence). Trimming took off 7 bases at V and 4 bases at J, with 9 bases between the two ends. The DNA for the CDR3 is TGTGCCAGCGGGGCTGATTACAATGAGCAGTTCTTC. As protein: CASGADYNEQFF.

This clonotype appeared a single time. This chain uses TRBV20-1 with TRBJ2-1; TRBD1 matches at 8 bases. The length of the CDR3 is 13 residues. V trimming: 4 bases; J trimming: 4 bases; junction bases outside the gene matches: 3. Germline assignment: CDR1 DFQATT and CDR2 SNEGSKA (reference sequence). This chain's CDR3 is CSATRGRYNEQFF. The CDR3 DNA is TGCAGTGCTACCAGGGGGCGTTACAATGAGCAGTTCTTC.

This clonotype was seen at least ten times. J is TRBJ1-6 and V is TRBV4-2, with 9 bases lining up with TRBD1. The germline CDR1 and CDR2 sequences are LGHNA and YNFKEQ. Trimming removed 0 bases from V and 9 bases from J; junction bases left unmatched: 6. CDR3 size: 16 residues. The CDR3: CASSQENRGRASPLHF. The CDR3 nucleotides read TGTGCCAGCAGCCAAGAAAACAGGGGGCGCGCTTCACCCCTCCACTTT.

This clonotype was detected only once. In DNA, the CDR3 is TGTGCTAGTGGTTCCGGACTCACAACTACGCACTCCTACAATGAGCAGTTCTTC. This translates into CASGSGLTTTHSYNEQFF. The rearrangement links TRBV12-5 to TRBJ2-1, with TRBD2 as a possible D gene (5 bases). V was trimmed by 4 bases and J by 0 bases, leaving 19 bases between them. The CDR3 contains 18 residues. Germline CDR1 reads LGHNT; CDR2 reads FRNRAP.

V usage is TRBV28 and J usage is TRBJ2-7; 9 nucleotides align to TRBD2. The CDR3 is 14 residues long. Germline values: CDR1 MDHEN, CDR2 SYDVKM. V lost 5 bases to trimming and J lost 6 bases; unmatched junction nucleotides: 8. The CDR3, as DNA: TGTGCCAGCAGTCTAGTAGCGGGAGCGTCCGAGCAGTACTTC. Amino acid sequence: CASSLVAGASEQYF. The whole variable domain, remainder taken from reference TRBV28 and TRBJ2-7, is DVKVTQSSRYLVKRTGEKVFLECVQDMDHENMFWYRQDPGLGLRLIYFSYDVKMKEKGDIPEGYSVSREKKERFSLILESASTNQTSMYLCASSLVAGASEQYFGPGTRLTVT.

The chain couples TRBV4-1 to TRBJ2-1, with TRBD2 identical over 11 bases. Matching the DNA end better, TRBJ2-7 makes the J call doubtful. The CDR3 consists of 16 residues. Germline loops: CDR1 MGHRA, CDR2 YSYEKL. The CDR3 DNA sequence: TGCGCCAGCAGCCAAGAACTAGCGGGAGCCCGGGGAGAGCAGTACTTC. It codes for CASSQELAGARGEQYF.

The sample holds a few counts of this clonotype. V usage is TRBV9 and J usage is TRBJ2-3; 10 positions match TRBD2. CDR3 length: 15 amino acids. Germline CDR1 reads SGDLS; CDR2 reads YYNGEE. V lost 0 bases to trimming and J lost 6 bases; unmatched junction nucleotides: 4. As DNA, the CDR3 is TGTGCCAGCAGCGTAGCAAGCGGGGGGGTTGATACGCAGTATTTT. It codes for CASSVASGGVDTQYF.

This clonotype has a handful of counts. The chain links TRBV5-1 to TRBJ2-5, with 8 bases identical to TRBD1. Germline trimming cut 3 bases from V and 7 bases from J; bases unmatched to any gene: 5. CDR3 size: 13 residues. CDR1 SGHRS and CDR2 YFSETQ come from the germline V gene. The CDR3 coding sequence is TGCGCCAGCAGCTCGGACAGGGATGGGACCCAGTACTTC. It codes for CASSSDRDGTQYF.

This clonotype was detected once. The chain is built from TRBV20-1 and TRBJ2-7; 7 nucleotides agree with TRBD1. The J call could be wrong; TRBJ2-5 is a better fit for the DNA end. CDR1 and CDR2 from the germline V gene are DFQATT and SNEGSKA (reference sequence). The CDR3 spans 15 residues. CDR3 sequence reads: CSATRQGYHQETQYF. CDR3 sequence (DNA): TGCAGTGCAACAAGACAGGGATACCACCAAGAGACCCAGTACTTC.